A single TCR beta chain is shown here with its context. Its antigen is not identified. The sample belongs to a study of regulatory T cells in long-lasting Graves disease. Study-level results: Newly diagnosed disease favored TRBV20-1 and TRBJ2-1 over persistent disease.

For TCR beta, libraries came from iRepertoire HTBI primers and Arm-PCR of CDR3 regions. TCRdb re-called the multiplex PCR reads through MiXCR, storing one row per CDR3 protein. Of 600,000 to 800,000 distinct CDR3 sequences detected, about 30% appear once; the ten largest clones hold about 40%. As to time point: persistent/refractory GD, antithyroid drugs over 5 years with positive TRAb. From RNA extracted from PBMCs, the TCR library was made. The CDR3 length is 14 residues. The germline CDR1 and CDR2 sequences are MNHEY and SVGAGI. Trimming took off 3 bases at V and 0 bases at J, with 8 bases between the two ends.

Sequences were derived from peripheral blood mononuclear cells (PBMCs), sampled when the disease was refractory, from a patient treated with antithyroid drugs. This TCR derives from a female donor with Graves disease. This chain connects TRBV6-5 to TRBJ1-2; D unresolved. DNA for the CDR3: TGTGCCAGCAGTTATTCTCAGGCTAACTATGGCTACACCTTC. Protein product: CASSYSQANYGYTF.